Presented here are 24 T cell receptor beta chains from one specimen sequenced in a study of cytomegalovirus exposure and HLA in healthy donors. 13 Jbeta primers and 60 Vbeta primers were used for the PCR. Clones were sequenced by immunoSEQ multiplex PCR, and TCRdb holds only the in-frame ones, with some missing. The profile shows 200,000 to 250,000 clones, roughly 79% of them singletons. The sequenced sample was PBMCs. These receptor sequences come from a woman aged 40 to 55 in good health and CMV-seronegative.

The chain uses TRBV2 and TRBJ2-1; 9 positions match TRBD2. The CDR3 loop spans 14 amino acids. Trimming removed 8 bases from V and 7 bases from J; junction bases left unmatched: 9. Germline assignment: CDR1 SNHLY and CDR2 FYNNEI. For the CDR3, the DNA is TGTGCCAGCGCTCCCACTAGCGGGTGGAATGAGCAGTTCTTC. It yields the protein CASAPTSGWNEQFF. The whole variable domain, filled in from reference TRBV2 and TRBJ2-1, reads EPEVTQTPSHQVTQMGQEVILRCVPISNHLYFYWYRQILGQKVEFLVSFYNNEISEKSEIFDDQFSVERPDGSNFTLKIRSTKLEDSAMYFCASAPTSGWNEQFFGPGTRLTVL.

The genes are TRBV20-1 and TRBJ2-3, with D hard to call. V was cut by 4 bases and J by 6 bases, with 5 bases left in between. The germline gives CDR1 DFQATT, CDR2 SNEGSKA (reference sequence). The CDR3 runs 10 residues. CDR3 nucleotides: TGCAGTGCTATCTCGGATACGCAGTATTTT. Residues: CSAISDTQYF.

The J gene is TRBJ1-6, the V gene TRBV5-1; the match to TRBD1 covers 9 bases. Germline V gene lookup returns CDR1 SGHRS and CDR2 YFSETQ. Trimming took 0 bases from V and 8 from J; bases not matched to a gene: 18. The CDR3 has 20 amino acids. In nucleotides, the CDR3 is TGCGCCAGCAGCTTGGAGGGCTTGGGGTACTCGGGACAGGGTGATTCACCCCTCCACTTT. This encodes CASSLEGLGYSGQGDSPLHF.

This chain links TRBV5-4 with TRBJ1-1; no clear D. V was trimmed by 0 bases and J by 0 bases, leaving 12 bases between them. Looked up from germline, CDR1 is SGHNT and CDR2 is YYREEE (reference sequence). CDR3 size: 16 residues. CDR3 sequence: CASSLVGQVMNTEAFF. In DNA form, the CDR3 reads TGTGCCAGCAGCTTGGTTGGGCAGGTCATGAACACTGAAGCTTTCTTT.

The rearrangement joins TRBV25-1 to TRBJ1-3; D not resolved. This CDR3 spans 10 amino acids. Germline CDR1 reads MGHDK; CDR2 reads SYGVNS. Trimming took 8 bases from V and 7 from J, leaving 6 bases between them. In DNA, the CDR3 is TGTGCCAGCGGAGCGAACACCATATATTTT. Translated: CASGANTIYF.

The genes are TRBV5-1 and TRBJ2-7; a possible D gene is TRBD1 (6 bases). CDR3 length equals 15 residues. V lost 0 bases, J lost 2 bases, and 12 bases lay in between. CDR1 and CDR2 (germline): SGHRS, YFSETQ. The CDR3 loop reads CASSLATGDTYEQYF. DNA for the CDR3: TGCGCCAGCAGCTTGGCGACAGGCGATACCTACGAGCAGTACTTC. The whole variable domain, filled in from reference TRBV5-1 and TRBJ2-7, reads KAGVTQTPRYLIKTRGQQVTLSCSPISGHRSVSWYQQTPGQGLQFLFEYFSETQRNKGNFPGRFSGRQFSNSRSEMNVSTLELGDSALYLCASSLATGDTYEQYFGPGTRLTVT.

The chain employs TRBV7-9 and TRBJ2-7; TRBD1 matches at 9 bases. The germline CDR1 and CDR2 sequences are SEHNR and FQNEAQ (reference sequence). The trim removed 5 bases at V and 5 bases at J, leaving 7 bases unmatched. The CDR3 is made up of 14 amino acids. The CDR3: CASSPRWDRDEQYF. For the CDR3, the DNA is TGTGCCAGCAGCCCCCGCTGGGACAGGGACGAGCAGTACTTC.

The V call is TRBV6-1, the J call TRBJ2-3; 12 bases align to TRBD2. This CDR3 is 19 amino acids long. V lost 2 bases and J lost 6; bases outside the gene matches: 15. Germline V gives CDR1 MNHNS, CDR2 SASEGT. In DNA, the CDR3 is TGTGCCAGCAGTGAATTATTTTGGGCGACTAGCGGGGGTCTGGATACGCAGTATTTT. Protein product: CASSELFWATSGGLDTQYF.

This sequence joins TRBV11-3 and TRBJ1-1; the D is unclear. This CDR3 spans 13 amino acids. Trimming took off 5 bases at V and 1 base at J, with 8 bases between the two ends. CDR1 is SGHNT and CDR2 is YENEEA in the germline V gene. The CDR3 here is CASSLAPNTEAFF. CDR3 DNA: TGTGCCAGCAGCCTGGCCCCGAACACTGAAGCTTTCTTT.

This clone came up a few times. This sample also contains other DNA sequences that code for the same CDR3. V is TRBV5-1 and J is TRBJ2-3; no reliable D call. The ends were cut back, 2 bases at V and 2 bases at J, with 6 bases in the middle. The CDR3 has 13 amino acids. CDR1 is SGHRS and CDR2 is YFSETQ in the germline V gene. CDR3 loop: CASSLLLTDTQYF. In nucleotides, the CDR3 is TGCGCCAGCAGCTTACTTCTCACAGATACGCAGTATTTT.

This chain uses TRBV6-6 with TRBJ1-5, with TRBD1 as a possible D gene (6 bases). The CDR3 runs 13 residues. The V end lost 6 bases, the J end lost 6 bases, and 12 bases lay between the germline ends. Germline assignment: CDR1 MNHNY and CDR2 SVGAGI (reference sequence). CDR3 protein: CASSPTGFQPQHF. The CDR3 bases are TGTGCCAGCAGCCCAACAGGGTTTCAGCCCCAGCATTTT.

The CDR3 DNA reads TGTGCCAGCAGCGTCACAGGGAACCAGCCCCAGCATTTT. Residues: CASSVTGNQPQHF. The gene calls are TRBV7-9 and TRBJ1-5; tentatively, D is TRBD1 (6 bases). CDR1 is SEHNR and CDR2 is FQNEAQ in the germline V gene (reference sequence). The CDR3 loop spans 13 amino acids. The V end lost 5 bases, the J end lost 7 bases, and 12 bases lay between the germline ends.

The rearrangement joins TRBV7-2 to TRBJ2-5; TRBD2 matches at 8 bases. This CDR3 has 17 residues. With 0 bases clipped from V and 5 bases from J, the junction kept 11 bases outside the gene matches. Per germline, CDR1 SGHTA and CDR2 FQGNSA. The CDR3 DNA reads TGTGCCAGCAGCTTAGCAGTACGGGGGGGCCTGAGGGAGACCCAGTACTTC. Translation: CASSLAVRGGLRETQYF.

The chain links TRBV29-1 to TRBJ2-5, with a weak D call TRBD1 (6 bases). Germline V gene sequence: CDR1 SQVTM, CDR2 ANQGSEA. The CDR3 covers 14 residues. Deletions cut 4 bases from V and 1 base from J, with 13 bases between. In nucleotides, the CDR3 is TGCAGCGTTGCATGGACAGCCGCCCAAGAGACCCAGTACTTC. Amino acid sequence: CSVAWTAAQETQYF.

The rearrangement uses TRBV7-9 and TRBJ2-5; the match to TRBD1 covers 7 bases. The germline CDR1 and CDR2 sequences are SEHNR and FQNEAQ (reference sequence). V was pared by 5 bases and J by 5 bases, with 8 bases of the junction left unmatched. The CDR3 consists of 14 residues. The CDR3 nucleotides read TGTGCCAGCAGCAAACACGAGGGGGCCGAGACCCAGTACTTC. Translation: CASSKHEGAETQYF.

J is TRBJ1-2 and V is TRBV5-1, with no clear D. With 5 bases removed from V and 4 bases from J, the gap between germline ends came to 12 bases. Per germline, CDR1 SGHRS and CDR2 YFSETQ. The CDR3 is made up of 13 amino acids. The CDR3, as DNA: TGCGCCAGCAGGTCAGGATTACCCTATGGCTACACCTTC. It specifies CASRSGLPYGYTF.

V gene TRBV28 combines with J gene TRBJ2-7; D perhaps matches TRBD1 (5 bases). Trimming took 2 bases from V and 2 from J, leaving 13 bases between them. The CDR3 runs to 15 residues. The germline CDR1 and CDR2 sequences are MDHEN and SYDVKM. CDR3 coding DNA: TGTGCCAGCAGTTTAAGCATGGGGCGGACCTACGAGCAGTACTTC. Its protein product is CASSLSMGRTYEQYF.

A word on this clone: At one end, the junction sequence differs from germline, possibly due to a read error. Other DNA sequences from this sample encode an identical CDR3 as well. The rearrangement joins TRBV11-1 to TRBJ2-5, with 13 bases fitting TRBD2. The CDR3 covers 17 residues. CDR1 and CDR2 from the germline V gene are SGHAT and FQDESV (reference sequence). CDR3 protein: CASSFEGLAGLKETQYF. The CDR3 nucleotides read TGTGCCAGCAGCTTCGAGGGACTAGCGGGGCTTAAAGAGACCCAATACTTC.

This clone was recorded only once. The chain joins TRBV2 to TRBJ2-1; D possibly corresponds to TRBD2 (5 bases). Germline V gene data show CDR1 as SNHLY and CDR2 as FYNNEI. Deletions cut 7 bases from V and 7 bases from J, with 11 bases between. The CDR3 consists of 12 residues. The CDR3: CASKRGENEQFF. The CDR3 nucleotides read TGTGCCAGCAAGCGTGGGGAGAATGAGCAGTTCTTC.

CDR3 bases: TGTGCCAGCAGCTGGAGGGGAAGCTCCTACGAGCAGTACTTC. Protein product: CASSWRGSSYEQYF. The chain combines TRBV11-1 with TRBJ2-7; the D gene is possibly TRBD2 (6 bases). V lost 4 bases to trimming and J lost 0 bases, with 10 bases between them. Germline loops: CDR1 SGHAT, CDR2 FQDESV (reference sequence). The CDR3 has 14 residues.

The gene calls are TRBV28 and TRBJ1-5, with D perhaps matching TRBD1 (5 bases). Trimming removed 8 bases from V and 1 base from J, with 9 bases in between. The CDR3 totals 13 residues. The germline V gene encodes CDR1 MDHEN and CDR2 SYDVKM. Here the CDR3 reads CASGGDSNQPQHF. The CDR3 bases are TGTGCCAGCGGGGGGGACAGCAATCAGCCCCAGCATTTT.

This clone was recorded a few times. CDR3 sequence: CASSFQGSENIQYF. The CDR3 region has the DNA TGCGCCAGCAGCTTTCAGGGTTCTGAAAACATTCAGTACTTC. The chain links TRBV5-1 to TRBJ2-4; a weak D match, TRBD1 (5 bases). Germline lookup yields CDR1 SGHRS and CDR2 YFSETQ. This CDR3 spans 14 amino acids. Deletions cut 2 bases from V and 5 bases from J, with 11 bases between.

This chain's CDR3 is CASSEDRGRYEQYF. In nucleotides, the CDR3 is TGTGCCAGCAGTGAGGACAGGGGGCGGTACGAGCAGTACTTC. This chain uses TRBV6-1 with TRBJ2-7; 11 nucleotides match TRBD1. Germline lookup yields CDR1 MNHNS and CDR2 SASEGT. V trimming: 3 bases; J trimming: 4 bases; junction bases outside the gene matches: 2. This CDR3 has 14 amino acids.

V is TRBV9 and J is TRBJ2-1; D not resolved. CDR3 length: 13 amino acids. With 0 bases removed from V and 7 bases from J, the gap between germline ends came to 8 bases. Germline-derived CDR1 and CDR2 are SGDLS and YYNGEE. Here the CDR3 DNA reads TGTGCCAGCAGCGTAGCTACCTGGAATGAGCAGTTCTTC. This gives the protein CASSVATWNEQFF.